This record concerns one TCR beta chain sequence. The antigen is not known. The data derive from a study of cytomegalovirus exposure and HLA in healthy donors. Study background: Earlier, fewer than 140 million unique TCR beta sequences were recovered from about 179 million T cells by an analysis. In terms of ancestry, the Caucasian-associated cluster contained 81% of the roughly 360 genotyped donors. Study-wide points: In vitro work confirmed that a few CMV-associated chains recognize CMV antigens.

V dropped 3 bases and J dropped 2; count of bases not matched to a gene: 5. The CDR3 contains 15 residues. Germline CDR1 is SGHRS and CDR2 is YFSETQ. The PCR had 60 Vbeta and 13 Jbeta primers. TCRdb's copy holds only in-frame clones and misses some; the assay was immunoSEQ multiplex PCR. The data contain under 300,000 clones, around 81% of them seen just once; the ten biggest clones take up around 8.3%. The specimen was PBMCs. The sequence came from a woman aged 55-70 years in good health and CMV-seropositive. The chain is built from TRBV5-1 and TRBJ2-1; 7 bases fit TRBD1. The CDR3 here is CASSYGTEAYNEQFF. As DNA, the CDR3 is TGCGCCAGCAGCTACGGGACAGAAGCCTACAATGAGCAGTTCTTC.